This entry lists 18 T cell receptor beta chains sequenced from one sample in a study of blood T cell repertoires in COVID-19. Repertoires were generated with immunoSEQ multiplex PCR, while TCRdb's copy carries only in-frame clones and drops some. Altogether about 200,000 clones are present, around four fifths being singletons, with the ten largest covering around 0.93%. The sample consisted of peripheral blood. Receptors were obtained from a man aged 60-69 years with COVID-19, enrolled during active disease.

The chain joins TRBV7-2 to TRBJ1-1, with D perhaps TRBD1 (6 bases). The V gene lost 5 bases and the J gene lost 11 bases, with 21 bases spanning the gap. From germline, CDR1 is SGHTA and CDR2 FQGNSA. This CDR3 is built from 14 residues. The CDR3 sequence: CASSPRQAAMRAFF. CDR3 in DNA: TGTGCCAGCAGCCCTAGACAGGCGGCTATGAGGGCTTTCTTT.

This chain connects TRBV20-1 to TRBJ2-5, with 9 bases matching TRBD2. Germline CDR1 reads DFQATT; CDR2 reads SNEGSKA (reference sequence). The V gene end was trimmed by 3 bases and the J gene end by 3 bases; junction bases not matched to a gene: 5. This CDR3 has 14 amino acids. The CDR3 region is CSASLGLAKETQYF. In DNA, the CDR3 is TGCAGTGCTAGTCTCGGACTAGCGAAAGAGACCCAGTACTTC.

The chain combines TRBV4-2 with TRBJ1-1; D is unclear. The germline V gene has CDR1 LGHNA and CDR2 YNFKEQ. CDR3 size: 15 residues. Trimming stripped 0 bases from V and 1 base from J, with 9 bases between. Here the CDR3 reads CASSQDGVPNTEAFF. CDR3 bases: TGTGCCAGCAGCCAAGATGGAGTACCGAACACTGAAGCTTTCTTT.

The V call is TRBV5-6, the J call TRBJ2-5; 7 bases line up with TRBD2. The CDR3 runs 12 residues. CDR1 and CDR2 (germline): SGHDT, YYEEEE. With 2 bases clipped from V and 9 bases from J, the junction kept 4 bases outside the gene matches. The CDR3 sequence: CASSFGREAQYF. For the CDR3, the DNA is TGTGCCAGCAGCTTCGGACGGGAGGCCCAGTACTTC.

The chain links TRBV5-1 to TRBJ1-5, with D perhaps matching TRBD1 (6 bases). The CDR3 is 14 amino acids. V was cut by 4 bases and J by 0 bases, with 8 bases left in between. Germline V CDR1 and CDR2: SGHRS, YFSETQ. CDR3 sequence: CASSPGDSNQPQHF. Here the CDR3 DNA reads TGCGCCAGCAGCCCAGGGGATAGCAATCAGCCCCAGCATTTT.

The rearrangement joins TRBV3-1 (or the pseudogene TRBV3-2) to TRBJ2-7; perhaps TRBD2 as D (7 bases). This CDR3 is built from 16 residues. The germline V and J ends were trimmed by 0 bases and 4 bases, with 16 bases remaining between them. Germline V gene lookup returns CDR1 LGHDT and CDR2 YNNKEL (reference sequence). The CDR3 DNA sequence: TGTGCCAGCAGCCAAGAATGGGGGGGCCACAGATACGAGCAGTACTTC. Its protein is CASSQEWGGHRYEQYF.

The V gene is TRBV5-4, the J gene TRBJ2-7; 8 nucleotides match TRBD1. This CDR3 region has 15 residues. V lost 4 bases and J lost 0; bases outside the gene matches: 6. The germline gives CDR1 SGHNT, CDR2 YYREEE (reference sequence). DNA of the CDR3: TGTGCCAGCAGCCCCCGGACAGGGATCTCCTACGAGCAGTACTTC. Protein product: CASSPRTGISYEQYF.

The rearrangement joins TRBV29-1 to TRBJ1-1; D is undetermined. Between the trimmed V and J ends, which lost 4 bases and 6 bases, there was a span of 12 bases. Looked up from germline, CDR1 is SQVTM and CDR2 is ANQGSEA. CDR3 length equals 12 residues. In DNA, the CDR3 is TGCAGCGTTGTCCAGGTGGGCCCTGAAGCTTTCTTT. This sequence encodes CSVVQVGPEAFF.

The J gene is TRBJ2-1, the V gene TRBV15; 7 bases are a match to TRBD1. CDR3 size: 16 residues. Trimming at V came to 3 bases and at J to 9 bases, leaving 14 bases not matched to a gene. Germline V gene sequence: CDR1 LNHNV, CDR2 YYDKDF (reference sequence). In DNA form, the CDR3 reads TGTGCCACCAGCAGTCGACAGGGATTGTGGGTTGGTGAGCAGTTCTTC. Translation gives CATSSRQGLWVGEQFF.

This chain uses TRBV6-5 with TRBJ1-1; 10 positions match TRBD1. This CDR3 is 14 amino acids long. CDR1 and CDR2 (germline): MNHEY, SVGAGI. Germline trimming cut 7 bases from V and 1 base from J; bases unmatched to any gene: 3. The CDR3 is CASTWDRGNTEAFF. CDR3 nucleotide sequence: TGTGCCAGCACTTGGGACAGGGGGAACACTGAAGCTTTCTTT.

This clone was seen a single time. Other DNA sequences within the sample encode an identical CDR3. The rearrangement joins TRBV27 to TRBJ2-1; 7 bases map to TRBD1. This CDR3 region has 14 residues. Looked up from germline, CDR1 is MNHEY and CDR2 is SMNVEV (reference sequence). J was trimmed by 6 bases and V by 5 bases; bases with no gene match: 7. The chain's CDR3 is CASSPRTGGNEQFF. The CDR3, as DNA: TGTGCCAGCAGTCCCCGGACAGGAGGCAATGAGCAGTTCTTC.

V and J are TRBV5-1 and TRBJ2-7, with TRBD2 as a possible D gene (6 bases). The CDR3 covers 15 residues. CDR1 SGHRS and CDR2 YFSETQ come from the germline V gene. Trimming removed 4 bases from V and 2 bases from J, with 16 bases in between. The CDR3 protein is CASSPGEWGAYEQYF. In nucleotides, the CDR3 is TGCGCCAGCAGCCCCGGGGAATGGGGGGCCTACGAGCAGTACTTC.

V and J are TRBV6-5 and TRBJ1-4, with D possibly TRBD1 on 5 matching bases. The CDR3 is made up of 14 amino acids. V was pared by 7 bases and J by 5 bases, with 14 bases between. In germline, CDR1 is MNHEY, CDR2 SVGAGI. CDR3 nucleotide sequence: TGTGCCAGCAACGCGGGACTGACAAATGAAAAACTGTTTTTT. Its translation: CASNAGLTNEKLFF.

The sample holds a few counts of this clone. CDR3 residues: CASSEGTRYGYTF. The CDR3 nucleotides read TGTGCCAGCAGTGAGGGGACTCGCTATGGCTACACCTTC. This chain connects TRBV2 to TRBJ1-2; TRBD1 is a possible D gene (5 bases). Germline V gives CDR1 SNHLY, CDR2 FYNNEI. This CDR3 has 13 residues. V was trimmed by 3 bases and J by 4 bases, leaving 9 bases between them. Using reference TRBV2 and TRBJ1-2 for the parts outside the CDR3, the full variable domain is EPEVTQTPSHQVTQMGQEVILRCVPISNHLYFYWYRQILGQKVEFLVSFYNNEISEKSEIFDDQFSVERPDGSNFTLKIRSTKLEDSAMYFCASSEGTRYGYTFGSGTRLTVV.

The chain links TRBV6-5 to TRBJ1-2, with D possibly matching TRBD1 (5 bases). V gave up 6 bases and J gave up 5 bases, with 16 bases separating them. Germline lookup yields CDR1 MNHEY and CDR2 SVGAGI. CDR3 length: 14 amino acids. CDR3 nucleotides: TGTGCCAGCAGCTCCGGGGGGAGTAGTTATGGCTACACCTTC. Amino acids: CASSSGGSSYGYTF.

The CDR3 is CAWSRAGQPHEQYF. As DNA, the CDR3 is TGTGCCTGGAGTCGAGCTGGACAACCACACGAGCAGTACTTC. J is TRBJ2-7 and V is TRBV30; weak D call: TRBD1 (5 bases). V was clipped by 2 bases and J by 5 bases, with 16 bases between them. Germline CDR1 is GTSNPN and CDR2 is SVGIG (reference sequence). The CDR3 length is 14 residues.

The chain uses TRBV5-4 and TRBJ1-6; D remains ambiguous. CDR1 SGHNT and CDR2 YYREEE come from the germline V gene (reference sequence). The CDR3 runs to 17 residues. With 4 bases removed from V and 0 bases from J, the gap between germline ends came to 14 bases. The CDR3 sequence is CASSPGGPSSYNSPLHF. CDR3 DNA sequence: TGTGCCAGCAGCCCGGGAGGGCCAAGCTCCTATAATTCACCCCTCCACTTT. Supplemented by reference TRBV5-4 and TRBJ1-6, the full variable domain reads ETGVTQSPTHLIKTRGQQVTLRCSSQSGHNTVSWYQQALGQGPQFIFQYYREEENGRGNFPPRFSGLQFPNYSSELNVNALELDDSALYLCASSPGGPSSYNSPLHFGNGTRLTVT.

The chain is built from TRBV4-1 and TRBJ1-2, with TRBD1 matching over 10 bases. The germline V gene encodes CDR1 MGHRA and CDR2 YSYEKL. V was pared by 1 base and J by 1 base, with 12 bases of the junction left unmatched. The CDR3 is 19 amino acids. The CDR3 here is CASSQGGRDRGLHNYGYTF. Written as DNA, the CDR3 is TGCGCCAGCAGCCAAGGAGGACGGGACAGGGGCCTTCATAACTATGGCTACACCTTC.